This entry concerns a single TCR beta chain. Its antigen remains unidentified. Primers for the PCR totalled 60 Vbeta and 13 Jbeta. Here immunoSEQ multiplex PCR was the method, and the copy in TCRdb shows in-frame clones only, minus some. The sample has around 38,000 clones; 55% to 75% are singletons. At collection, donors were nominally healthy, but unrecorded immune exposures were probable. These data are taken from a study of cytomegalovirus exposure and HLA in healthy donors. The CDR3 runs 15 residues. V lost 7 bases to trimming and J lost 2 bases; unmatched junction nucleotides: 7. Germline-derived CDR1 and CDR2 are MNHEY and SVGAGI. Study-wide findings and caveats: Later on, analysis showed that most CMV-associated TCR beta chains appeared to be HLA-restricted.

The TCR comes from a man aged 50-60 years in good health and CMV-seropositive. The rearrangement joins TRBV6-5 to TRBJ1-3; 8 bases agree with TRBD1. Sequenced input: PBMCs. CDR3 nucleotide sequence: TGTGCCAGCAAGGACAGGGTCTCCCCTGGAAACACCATATATTTT. Protein: CASKDRVSPGNTIYF.